These 7 T cell receptor beta chains were all obtained from the same sample, sequenced in a study of chemoradiotherapy in HPV16-positive cancers. Repertoires were generated with immunoSEQ multiplex PCR, while TCRdb's copy carries only in-frame clones and drops some. The sample consists of fewer than 650 clones, 82% of them appearing once. This specimen consisted of tumor tissue, obtained from a patient who underwent chemoradiotherapy. These receptors originate from a human donor with HPV-associated anogenital cancer.

This chain uses TRBV10-3 with TRBJ2-2; D perhaps matches TRBD1 (6 bases). Germline V gene sequence: CDR1 ENHRY, CDR2 SYGVKD. The ends were cut back, 3 bases at V and 6 bases at J, with 14 bases in the middle. The CDR3 has 15 amino acids. The CDR3 nucleotides are TGTGCCATCAGTGACGCTAAACAGGGCGCCGGGGAGCTGTTTTTT. Its protein product is CAISDAKQGAGELFF.

The rearrangement uses TRBV5-6 and TRBJ2-7; 8 positions match TRBD2. Germline lookup yields CDR1 SGHDT and CDR2 YYEEEE. The CDR3 totals 14 residues. V lost 0 bases to trimming and J lost 13 bases; unmatched junction nucleotides: 12. DNA for the CDR3: TGTGCCAGCAGCTTGGACGGGGACCGGGAGGGCCGATACTTC. This sequence encodes CASSLDGDREGRYF.

The chain is built from TRBV29-1 and TRBJ1-3, with D possibly matching TRBD1 (6 bases). The V gene lost 7 bases and the J gene lost 1 base, with 8 bases spanning the gap. The CDR3 length is 12 residues. Germline V gives CDR1 SQVTM, CDR2 ANQGSEA. DNA of the CDR3: TGCAGCGGGGGACATTCTGGAAACACCATATATTTT. Translated: CSGGHSGNTIYF.

The chain is built from TRBV28 and TRBJ2-4, with TRBD1 identical over 8 bases. V was pared by 4 bases and J by 0 bases, with 5 bases of the junction left unmatched. The germline gives CDR1 MDHEN, CDR2 SYDVKM. This CDR3 contains 16 residues. The CDR3 spells CASSSGQGLAKNIQYF. DNA of the CDR3: TGTGCCAGCAGTTCCGGACAGGGCCTAGCCAAAAACATTCAGTACTTC.

The rearrangement joins TRBV18 to TRBJ2-2; no reliable D call. CDR1 and CDR2 from the germline V gene are KGHSH and LQKENI. V was cut by 4 bases and J by 2 bases, with 5 bases left in between. There are 13 residues in the CDR3. CDR3 in amino acids: CASSRINTGELFF. CDR3 nucleotides: TGTGCCAGCTCACGAATTAACACCGGGGAGCTGTTTTTT.

The chain is built from TRBV10-1 and TRBJ2-3, with unresolved D. V lost 2 bases to trimming and J lost 1 base, with 10 bases between them. This CDR3 has 15 residues. In germline, CDR1 is WNHNN, CDR2 SYGVQD (reference sequence). CDR3: CASSEERRRTDTQYF. The CDR3 nucleotides are TGCGCCAGCAGTGAGGAGCGACGGCGCACAGATACGCAGTATTTT.

This rearrangement joins TRBV18 to TRBJ2-5; no firm D call. The germline V gene encodes CDR1 KGHSH and CDR2 LQKENI. Trimming stripped 0 bases from V and 2 bases from J, with 4 bases between. The CDR3 loop spans 13 amino acids. The CDR3 nucleotides are TGTGCCAGCTCACCACCGACGCAAGAGACCCAGTACTTC. This codes for CASSPPTQETQYF.